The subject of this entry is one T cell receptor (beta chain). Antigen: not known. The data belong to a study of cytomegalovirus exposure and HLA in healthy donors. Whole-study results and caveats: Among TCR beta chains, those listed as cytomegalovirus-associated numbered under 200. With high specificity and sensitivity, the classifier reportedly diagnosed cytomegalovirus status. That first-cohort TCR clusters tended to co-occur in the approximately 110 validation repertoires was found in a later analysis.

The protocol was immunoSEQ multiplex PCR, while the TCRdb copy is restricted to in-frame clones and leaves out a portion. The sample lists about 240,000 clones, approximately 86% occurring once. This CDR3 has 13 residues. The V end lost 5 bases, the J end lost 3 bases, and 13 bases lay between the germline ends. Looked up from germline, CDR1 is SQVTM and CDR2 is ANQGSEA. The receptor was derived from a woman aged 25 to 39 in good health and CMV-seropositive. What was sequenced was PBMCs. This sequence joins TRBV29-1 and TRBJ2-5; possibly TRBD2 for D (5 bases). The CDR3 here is CSVLLSGKETQYF. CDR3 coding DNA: TGCAGCGTTCTTCTATCGGGAAAAGAGACCCAGTACTTC.